This TCR beta chain was recovered during a study of blood T cells in healthy people across ages. This clonotype was counted a few times. Trimming stripped 0 bases from V and 1 base from J, with 17 bases between. Germline CDR1 DFQATT, CDR2 SNEGSKA (reference sequence). The CDR3 sequence is 17 residues long. Next came a second PCR, run for roughly 6 to 11 cycles, which used a sample-barcoded 5' primer along with a J-beta primer mix. The template-switch adaptor was a 5' adaptor with 12 random nucleotides. It tagged each cDNA molecule. Each CDR3 protein gets one entry after TCRdb re-called the 5' RACE reads with MiXCR. This sample yields about 940,000 distinct CDR3 sequences, of which approximately 49% are seen a single time; around an eighth belongs to the top ten.

Source material: blood. This receptor was taken from a man aged 25 to 40 in good health. V usage is TRBV20-1 and J usage is TRBJ2-3; D gene ambiguous. The CDR3 here is CSARDRKRAQGTDTQYF. DNA for the CDR3: TGCAGTGCTAGAGATCGGAAAAGGGCGCAGGGCACAGATACGCAGTATTTT.